Here is one T cell receptor beta chain with its context. The data derive from a study of T cells in Graves' hyperthyroidism and ophthalmopathy. Investigators excluded patients with uncontrolled infection, other autoimmune disease, pregnancy or lactation. The study based diagnoses on clinical symptoms, serum thyroxine and TRAb, thyroid ultrasound and orbital computed tomography. Germline V gene sequence: CDR1 MNHEY, CDR2 SMNVEV (reference sequence). The length of the CDR3 is 13 residues. Trimming cost V 4 bases and J 9 bases, with 13 bases left between them. What was amplified from RNA transcripts were TCR beta CDR3 regions. When the TCR CDR3 underwent first-round RT-PCR, the HTBI primer set was used. MiXCR, run by TCRdb on the multiplex PCR reads, gives a single entry per CDR3 protein. This table holds about 250,000 distinct CDR3 sequences, 24% found once.

Sequencing was performed on blood. The chain uses TRBV27 and TRBJ1-5; perhaps TRBD1 as D (5 bases). The sequence derives from a woman aged 40 to 50 with Graves' ophthalmopathy. CDR3: CASSSPPGGPQHF. In nucleotides, the CDR3 is TGTGCCAGCAGTTCCCCCCCGGGGGGGCCCCAGCATTTT.